The rows below give T cell receptor beta chains drawn from one sample of a study of T cell clonotyping in hematopoietic cell transplantation. Sequencing used immunoSEQ multiplex PCR; TCRdb keeps in-frame clones, though not all of them. Of 10,000 to 11,000 clones in the sample, approximately 55% are singletons; the top ten hold over 10%. Source: peripheral blood mononuclear cells, taken 100 days after allogeneic stem cell transplant. Receptor source: a female patient aged 50-59 years who had an allogeneic stem cell transplant from an unrelated donor, so the T cells may come from the graft donor. Some clones in this sample may be carry-over from other donors' samples. The CDR3 runs from the conserved cysteine through the conserved F or W. A D gene is named only where the DNA matches it firmly. A clone size is listed for some rows: how often the clone was seen (once, few, many), or a class if it is expanded.

TRBD1 . 15 TRBJ2-7 TRBV9 CASSVGTGASYEQYF TGTGCCAGCAGCGTCGGGACAGGGGCTAGCTACGAGCAGTACTTC
TRBD1 . 14 TRBJ2-2 TRBV5-1 CASSLGQGVGELFF TGCGCCAGCAGCTTGGGGCAGGGGGTCGGGGAGCTGTTTTTT
. few 13 TRBJ1-1 TRBV4-1 CASSEGANTEAFF TGCGCCAGCAGCGAGGGTGCGAACACTGAAGCTTTCTTT
. once 13 TRBJ2-1 TRBV29-1 CSVDSGTDNEQFF TGCAGCGTTGATAGCGGTACCGACAATGAGCAGTTCTTC
. few 13 TRBJ1-1 TRBV30 CACGAGGLTEAFF TGTGCCTGTGGTGCGGGGGGTCTGACTGAAGCTTTCTTT
TRBD1 few 13 TRBJ1-1 TRBV14 CASSQEAGGIAFF TGTGCCAGCAGCCAAGAGGCAGGGGGGATAGCTTTCTTT
. few 13 TRBJ1-2 TRBV10-3 CAISEDPGYGYTF TGTGCCATCAGTGAGGATCCGGGTTATGGCTACACCTTC
. . 12 TRBJ1-6 TRBV28 CASSYTNSPLHF TGTGCCAGCAGCTACACTAATTCACCCCTCCACTTT
. few 11 TRBJ1-1 TRBV7-6 CASSLNTEAFF TGTGCCAGCAGCCTGAACACTGAAGCTTTCTTT
. . 14 TRBJ2-7 TRBV7-9 CASRDGQAPYEQYF TGTGCCAGCAGGGACGGTCAAGCCCCCTACGAGCAGTACTTC
TRBD2 few 15 TRBJ2-1 TRBV28 CASSLASGPYNEQFF TGTGCCAGCAGTTTAGCTAGCGGACCATACAATGAGCAGTTCTTC
. . 13 TRBJ2-3 TRBV2 CAKVAENTDTQYF TGTGCCAAAGTAGCGGAGAACACAGATACGCAGTATTTT
. . 12 TRBJ1-2 TRBV28 CASSLPYYGYTF TGTGCCAGCAGTTTACCCTACTATGGCTACACCTTC
. medium-sized 14 TRBJ2-7 TRBV29-1 CSVEAIPGSYEQYF TGCAGCGTTGAAGCTATCCCGGGCTCCTACGAGCAGTACTTC
. . 11 TRBJ2-7 TRBV2 CASSVNYEQYF TGTGCCAGCAGTGTTAACTACGAGCAGTACTTC
. few 12 TRBJ1-2 TRBV30 CAWSGQNYGYTF TGTGCCTGGAGTGGACAGAACTATGGCTACACCTTC
. few 13 TRBJ2-7 TRBV29-1 CSAYTASSYEQYF TGCAGCGCATACACAGCGAGCTCCTACGAGCAGTACTTC
TRBD1 . 11 TRBJ1-2 TRBV20-1 CSANNRGGYTF TGCAGTGCTAATAACAGGGGTGGCTACACCTTC
. . 11 TRBJ1-2 TRBV6-5 CATRIDYGYTF TGTGCCACCCGGATCGACTATGGCTACACCTTC
TRBD2 . 15 TRBJ2-5 TRBV25-1 CASNSGGDARETQYF TGTGCCAGCAATAGCGGGGGGGACGCGCGAGAGACCCAGTACTTC
TRBD1 . 15 TRBJ1-2 TRBV10-3 CAISEPGQGAEGYTF TGTGCCATCAGTGAACCGGGACAGGGGGCGGAGGGCTACACCTTC
. once 13 TRBJ1-1 TRBV6-6 CASKQGMNTEAFF TGTGCTAGCAAGCAGGGGATGAACACTGAAGCTTTCTTT
TRBD2 . 16 TRBJ2-3 TRBV4-2 CASSPIQTGGEDTQYF TGTGCCAGCAGCCCTATACAAACGGGAGGGGAAGATACGCAGTATTTT